This entry features one T cell receptor beta chain sequence. This sample was taken from a study of blood T cell repertoires in COVID-19. Study context: There were acute and convalescent COVID-19 samples, and they came from the United States, Italy and Spain. T cells, B-cell-depleted T cells, or PBMCs supplied cDNA or gDNA.

Data came from immunoSEQ multiplex PCR; TCRdb stores just in-frame clones and leaves some out. The sample includes some 49,000 clones, approximately 87% of them seen just once. This CDR3 has 16 amino acids. V lost 4 bases and J lost 5, with 20 bases in between. Germline CDR1 and CDR2: LNHDA and SQIVND (reference sequence). The chain employs TRBV19 and TRBJ1-2; D is possibly TRBD1 (5 bases). The specimen was peripheral blood. This sequence originates from a human donor in a cohort sampled during active COVID-19. CDR3 region: CASSRDGGPGGYGYTF. In nucleotides, the CDR3 is TGTGCCAGTAGTAGGGACGGAGGGCCTGGAGGGTATGGCTACACCTTC.